These 29 T cell receptor beta chains came from one sample sequenced in a study of T cells expressing NK-cell markers. TCRdb re-called the 5' RACE reads and catalogs CDR3 proteins one per entry, DNA excluded. Recorded here are 500,000 to 700,000 distinct CDR3 sequences; the top ten clones represent under 4.5%. Sample: blood T cells: a sorted CD56 or NKG2C T cell subset, CD4+ or CD8+ T cells, or bulk PBMC T cells (not recorded which). The receptors were sampled from a man aged 18 to 29 in good health.

This chain links TRBV27 with TRBJ2-5; TCRdb names TRBD1, which stays unverified in the absence of DNA. Germline CDR1 and CDR2: MNHEY and SMNVEV (reference sequence). The CDR3 contains 17 residues. The CDR3 sequence: CASSKIPGTGGEETQYF.

The rearrangement joins TRBV12-3 or TRBV12-4 to TRBJ2-1; TCRdb's D call, TRBD2, is unchecked because there is no DNA. The CDR3 sequence is 15 residues long. This chain's CDR3 is CASSPREGPYNEQFF.

The CDR3 sequence is CASSFRTTSAEQFF. J is TRBJ2-1 and V is TRBV7-2. Germline CDR1 and CDR2: SGHTA and FQGNSA. This CDR3 comprises 14 residues.

V and J are TRBV27 and TRBJ2-1; TCRdb indicates TRBD1, and absent DNA this call remains unverified. The CDR3 is 16 residues long. Germline V lookup: CDR1 MNHEY, CDR2 SMNVEV (reference sequence). The CDR3 reads CASSPIGTGNSNEQFF.

The V call is TRBV4-3, the J call TRBJ1-5. The CDR3 is 16 amino acids. CDR1 LGHNA and CDR2 YSLEER come from the germline V gene. CDR3 loop: CASSQDVADSNQPQHF.

The chain combines TRBV3-1 with TRBJ2-1. The germline V gene has CDR1 LGHDT and CDR2 YNNKEL (reference sequence). The CDR3 has 14 residues. This chain's CDR3 is CASSQDLEIGEQFF.

The chain links TRBV7-2 to TRBJ2-7; TCRdb picks TRBD1, but there is no DNA to check that call. Germline V gene sequence: CDR1 SGHTA, CDR2 FQGNSA. The CDR3 runs 14 residues. CDR3 region: CASSWQGRGYEQYF.

V and J are TRBV5-4 and TRBJ2-2; TCRdb's assignment of TRBD2 cannot be checked, as there is no DNA. Germline values: CDR1 SGHNT, CDR2 YYREEE (reference sequence). CDR3 size: 16 residues. The CDR3 loop is CASSEASGRNTGELFF. Full variable domain (remainder filled in from reference TRBV5-4 and TRBJ2-2): ETGVTQSPTHLIKTRGQQVTLRCSSQSGHNTVSWYQQALGQGPQFIFQYYREEENGRGNFPPRFSGLQFPNYSSELNVNALELDDSALYLCASSEASGRNTGELFFGEGSRLTVL.

The V and J genes are TRBV20-1 and TRBJ2-7; TCRdb's D call of TRBD1 is untestable without DNA. The CDR3 consists of 12 residues. The germline CDR1 and CDR2 sequences are DFQATT and SNEGSKA (reference sequence). This CDR3 reads CSARTDTYEQYF.

This rearrangement joins TRBV4-3 to TRBJ1-2; TCRdb returns TRBD1, unconfirmable since there is no DNA. The CDR3 extends over 15 amino acids. The germline V gene encodes CDR1 LGHNA and CDR2 YSLEER. This CDR3 is CASSQERDRGNGYTF.

The chain links TRBV12-3 or TRBV12-4 to TRBJ2-3; TCRdb selects TRBD2, and the lack of DNA leaves this call unchecked. This CDR3 comprises 16 residues. This CDR3 is CASSLALREGRDTQYF.

The rearrangement uses TRBV12-3 or TRBV12-4 and TRBJ1-2. This CDR3 contains 13 residues. CDR3 sequence reads: CASSGATERGYTF.

The chain couples TRBV27 to TRBJ2-7; TCRdb lists TRBD1, though no DNA is available to test this call. CDR3 length: 15 residues. Germline lookup yields CDR1 MNHEY and CDR2 SMNVEV (reference sequence). The CDR3 region is CASSPGTGSWEEQYF.

The chain carries TRBV5-1 and TRBJ1-2. The CDR3 length is 13 residues. Germline CDR1 SGHRS, CDR2 YFSETQ. CDR3 loop: CASSLDQTPGYTF.

The gene calls are TRBV5-1 and TRBJ2-5; TCRdb's assignment of TRBD2 cannot be checked, as there is no DNA. The germline CDR1 and CDR2 sequences are SGHRS and YFSETQ. The CDR3 loop spans 14 amino acids. CDR3 loop: CASWTGLPFETQYF.

The chain is built from TRBV28 and TRBJ1-5; TCRdb's D call of TRBD1 is untestable without DNA. In germline, CDR1 is MDHEN, CDR2 SYDVKM. The CDR3 is 18 amino acids. CDR3 sequence: CASSSPDRGFAGNQPQHF.

This chain links TRBV5-1 with TRBJ2-7; TCRdb's D gene call, TRBD2, goes unchecked for lack of DNA. The CDR3 has 15 residues. CDR1 and CDR2 (germline): SGHRS, YFSETQ. The CDR3 region is CASSLERDRSYEQYF.

The chain carries TRBV9 and TRBJ2-2; there is no DNA to check the TCRdb D call of TRBD2. The germline CDR1 and CDR2 sequences are SGDLS and YYNGEE. The length of the CDR3 is 16 residues. CDR3: CASREGLAGATGELFF.

The chain employs TRBV7-9 and TRBJ1-2. The germline gives CDR1 SEHNR, CDR2 FQNEAQ (reference sequence). The CDR3 sequence is 14 residues long. The CDR3 loop is CASSSWETNYGYTF.

The chain recombines TRBV3-1 with TRBJ2-1; TCRdb's D gene call, TRBD2, goes unchecked for lack of DNA. Per the germline V gene, CDR1 is LGHDT and CDR2 is YNNKEL (reference sequence). The CDR3 runs to 14 residues. CDR3 in amino acids: CASSPALDYNEQFF.

This chain connects TRBV7-8 to TRBJ2-7; TCRdb selects TRBD2, and the lack of DNA leaves this call unchecked. The CDR3 contains 13 residues. Germline assignment: CDR1 SGHVS and CDR2 FQNEAQ. The CDR3 sequence: CASSFGGEGEQYF.

V is TRBV12-3 or TRBV12-4 and J is TRBJ2-1; TCRdb reports TRBD1, a call that lacks DNA to check it against. The CDR3 contains 13 residues. CDR3 in amino acids: CASSFGTRNEQFF.

The chain's CDR3 is CASSLTGMGAGANVLTF. The chain employs TRBV27 and TRBJ2-6; lacking DNA, the TRBD1 call made by TCRdb goes unchecked. The germline gives CDR1 MNHEY, CDR2 SMNVEV (reference sequence). The CDR3 extends over 17 amino acids.

The chain uses TRBV18 and TRBJ2-3. From germline, CDR1 is KGHSH and CDR2 LQKENI. This CDR3 region has 15 residues. The chain's CDR3 is CASSPLGVSTDTQYF.

The CDR3 loop reads CSVTYLAGGPPGTDTQYF. The genes are TRBV29-1 and TRBJ2-3; there is no DNA to check the TCRdb D call of TRBD2. Germline V lookup: CDR1 SQVTM, CDR2 ANQGSEA. This CDR3 has 18 amino acids.

The gene calls are TRBV29-1 and TRBJ2-7; absent DNA, TCRdb's TRBD2 call cannot be checked. Germline assignment: CDR1 SQVTM and CDR2 ANQGSEA. This CDR3 contains 13 residues. This chain's CDR3 is CSVTSGSRYEQYF.

The J gene is TRBJ2-7, the V gene TRBV6-6; without DNA, the TCRdb call of TRBD1 cannot be checked. The CDR3 has 13 amino acids. Germline CDR1 is MNHNY and CDR2 is SVGAGI (reference sequence). CDR3 loop: CASWGGRSYEQYF.

The V gene is TRBV11-2, the J gene TRBJ2-3. Germline values: CDR1 SGHAT, CDR2 FQNNGV. This CDR3 comprises 15 residues. CDR3 region: CASSPTTGGGNTQYF.

This chain uses TRBV5-5 with TRBJ2-7; TCRdb reports TRBD2, a call that lacks DNA to check it against. CDR1 and CDR2 (germline): SGHKS, YYEKEE (reference sequence). The CDR3 runs 12 residues. CDR3 region: CASSGLALEQYF.